This T cell receptor (beta chain) is from a study of blood T cell repertoires in COVID-19. The CDR3 is 15 residues long. V dropped 6 bases and J dropped 3 bases, with 18 bases sitting between them. The germline gives CDR1 KGHSH, CDR2 LQKENI. The table came from immunoSEQ multiplex PCR; TCRdb's copy has only in-frame clones and leaves some out. The table lists tens of thousands of clones, roughly 86% of them singletons. This chain joins TRBV18 and TRBJ2-7, with a possible D match to TRBD1 (6 bases). The receptor comes from a man in his 60s with acute or convalescent COVID-19. Sequenced input: peripheral blood. The CDR3 protein is CASSQTGTSSYEQYF. The CDR3 DNA follows: TGTGCCAGCTCTCAGACCGGGACATCAAGCTACGAGCAGTACTTC.